The 22 T cell receptor beta chains given below trace back to one sample, sequenced in a study of control samples from healthy donors and cancer patients. Measured with immunoSEQ multiplex PCR; TCRdb has only the in-frame clones, and not every one. This sample has under 150,000 clones, with 87% found just once. What was sequenced was blood. Receptors were obtained from a man aged 55 to 70 in good health.

J is TRBJ2-7 and V is TRBV15, with 9 bases that match TRBD1. Per germline, CDR1 LNHNV and CDR2 YYDKDF (reference sequence). This CDR3 comprises 13 residues. V trimming: 5 bases; J trimming: 5 bases; junction bases outside the gene matches: 4. CDR3 amino acids: CATSRDRVHEQYF. For the CDR3, the DNA is TGTGCCACCAGCCGGGACAGGGTCCACGAGCAGTACTTC.

The J gene is TRBJ2-2, the V gene TRBV3-1 (or the pseudogene TRBV3-2), with TRBD2 matching over 10 bases. Per the germline V gene, CDR1 is LGHDT and CDR2 is YNNKEL (reference sequence). CDR3 length: 16 amino acids. The junction had 5 bases not matched to a gene; V was cut back by 1 base and J by 6 bases. CDR3 DNA: TGTGCCAGCAGCCAAGCCGGGACTAGCGTCCCCGGGGAGCTGTTTTTT. Translating it yields CASSQAGTSVPGELFF.

This clone was seen only a few times. This chain links TRBV6-5 with TRBJ2-7; tentatively, D is TRBD1 (6 bases). This CDR3 has 12 residues. Germline-derived CDR1 and CDR2 are MNHEY and SVGAGI. Trimming pared 0 bases from V and 12 bases from J, leaving 12 bases between. The CDR3 spells CASSYSKRTAYF. The DNA of the CDR3 is TGTGCCAGCAGTTACTCGAAAAGGACAGCGTACTTC.

The genes are TRBV24-1 and TRBJ1-1, with TRBD1 identical over 9 bases. Germline CDR1 KGHDR, CDR2 SFDVKD. V lost 8 bases to trimming and J lost 4 bases; unmatched junction nucleotides: 4. The CDR3 covers 13 residues. CDR3 bases: TGTGCCACCACGGGACAGGGATCCACTGAAGCTTTCTTT. Translating it yields CATTGQGSTEAFF.

The chain links TRBV27 to TRBJ1-5; the D gene is possibly TRBD1 (5 bases). The CDR3 extends over 15 amino acids. Germline V gives CDR1 MNHEY, CDR2 SMNVEV (reference sequence). Deletions cut 9 bases from V and 0 bases from J, with 15 bases between. The CDR3 bases are TGTGCCAGTCGTCCGGGGGATCATAGCAATCAGCCCCAGCATTTT. Translation: CASRPGDHSNQPQHF.

This chain uses TRBV19 with TRBJ1-5, with 9 bases that match TRBD1. Germline CDR1 reads LNHDA; CDR2 reads SQIVND (reference sequence). V lost 7 bases and J lost 4; bases outside the gene matches: 17. The CDR3 spans 18 residues. This chain's CDR3 is CASIEGPGQGFANQPQHF. Here the CDR3 DNA reads TGTGCCAGTATTGAGGGACCGGGACAGGGCTTTGCGAATCAGCCCCAGCATTTT. Using reference TRBV19 and TRBJ1-5 for the parts outside the CDR3, the full variable domain is DGGITQSPKYLFRKEGQNVTLSCEQNLNHDAMYWYRQDPGQGLRLIYYSQIVNDFQKGDIAEGYSVSREKKESFPLTVTSAQKNPTAFYLCASIEGPGQGFANQPQHFGDGTRLSIL.

The V and J genes are TRBV11-2 and TRBJ1-5, with no clear D. Trimming left V 3 bases short and J 4 bases short, with 7 bases between. This CDR3 is 13 amino acids long. Germline V gene lookup returns CDR1 SGHAT and CDR2 FQNNGV. CDR3 DNA sequence: TGTGCCAGCAGCTTGACATGGAATCAGCCCCAGCATTTT. Its protein product is CASSLTWNQPQHF.

This rearrangement joins TRBV3-1 (or the pseudogene TRBV3-2) to TRBJ2-2, with 12 bases identical to TRBD2. The germline gives CDR1 LGHDT, CDR2 YNNKEL (reference sequence). With V trimmed by 8 bases and J by 4 bases, 8 bases remained unmatched. The CDR3 extends over 16 amino acids. CDR3 DNA sequence: TGTGCCAGCCGTCTAGCGGGGGGGCCCGGCACCGGGGAGCTGTTTTTT. Protein product: CASRLAGGPGTGELFF.

This rearrangement joins TRBV7-9 to TRBJ2-3; D gene uncertain. The CDR3 length is 12 residues. Germline V CDR1 and CDR2: SEHNR, FQNEAQ (reference sequence). Trimming stripped 2 bases from V and 3 bases from J, with 3 bases between. CDR3 sequence: CASSLLTDTQYF. The CDR3 DNA follows: TGTGCCAGCAGCTTATTGACAGATACGCAGTATTTT.

This chain connects TRBV28 to TRBJ2-3; D possibly uses TRBD1 or TRBD2 (6 bases each). The V gene's germline CDR1 is MDHEN and CDR2 SYDVKM. V lost 10 bases and J lost 2, with 31 bases in between. This CDR3 is 19 amino acids long. CDR3 region: CAMTPFGGPKAKTTDTQYF. CDR3 in DNA: TGTGCCATGACACCCTTTGGGGGGCCCAAGGCAAAAACCACAGATACGCAGTATTTT. Full variable domain (rest looked up from reference TRBV28 and TRBJ2-3): DVKVTQSSRYLVKRTGEKVFLECVQDMDHENMFWYRQDPGLGLRLIYFSYDVKMKEKGDIPEGYSVSREKKERFSLILESASTNQTSMYLCAMTPFGGPKAKTTDTQYFGPGTRLTVL.

V usage is TRBV11-2 and J usage is TRBJ1-2; D not resolved. The CDR3 has 16 amino acids. Looked up from germline, CDR1 is SGHAT and CDR2 is FQNNGV. Trimming took off 4 bases at V and 1 base at J, with 16 bases between the two ends. In DNA, the CDR3 is TGTGCCAGCAGCTCCAACGTGGGCACTTATAACTATGGCTACACCTTC. Encoded protein: CASSSNVGTYNYGYTF.

The chain employs TRBV19 and TRBJ1-1, with D possibly being TRBD1 (6 bases). V was cut by 6 bases and J by 3 bases, with 11 bases left in between. The CDR3 runs 13 residues. The V gene's germline CDR1 is LNHDA and CDR2 SQIVND (reference sequence). Here the CDR3 reads CASSPGGHTEAFF. CDR3 nucleotide sequence: TGTGCCAGTAGCCCTGGGGGGCACACTGAAGCTTTCTTT.

The CDR3 is CASSLSGTGDEKLFF. CDR3 in DNA: TGTGCCAGCAGTTTATCTGGGACAGGGGACGAAAAACTGTTTTTT. The chain uses TRBV28 and TRBJ1-4; 10 positions match TRBD1. The CDR3 runs 15 residues. Germline lookup yields CDR1 MDHEN and CDR2 SYDVKM. V trimming: 1 base; J trimming: 8 bases; junction bases outside the gene matches: 4.

The chain recombines TRBV29-1 with TRBJ2-4; D possibly matches TRBD1 or TRBD2 (6 bases each). Trimming left V 3 bases short and J 0 bases short, with 12 bases between. In germline, CDR1 is SQVTM, CDR2 ANQGSEA. The CDR3 loop spans 15 amino acids. CDR3 region: CSVEGAGLAKNIQYF. The CDR3 DNA reads TGCAGCGTTGAGGGGGCGGGACTAGCCAAAAACATTCAGTACTTC.

The chain uses TRBV28 and TRBJ1-2; weak D call: TRBD1 (5 bases). The germline V gene encodes CDR1 MDHEN and CDR2 SYDVKM. The V and J ends lost 5 bases and 0 bases respectively, with 10 bases between them. This CDR3 comprises 14 residues. The CDR3 protein is CASSGTPPNYGYTF. The DNA for the CDR3 is TGTGCCAGCAGTGGGACCCCCCCTAACTATGGCTACACCTTC.

This chain uses TRBV6-5 with TRBJ2-3; D perhaps matches TRBD2 (5 bases). Germline CDR1 and CDR2: MNHEY and SVGAGI. CDR3 size: 13 residues. V lost 5 bases and J 6 bases, leaving 12 bases between the germline ends. This CDR3 reads CASSPRRRDTQYF. The CDR3 DNA reads TGTGCCAGCAGTCCGCGACGGAGGGATACGCAGTATTTT.

CDR3 in DNA: TGTGCCAGCAGACCCGGGACTGCCCCAGGCTACGAGCAGTACTTC. Translating gives CASRPGTAPGYEQYF. The V and J genes are TRBV7-2 and TRBJ2-7; tentatively, D is TRBD2 (6 bases). Trimming stripped 6 bases from V and 3 bases from J, with 18 bases between. This CDR3 contains 15 residues. CDR1 and CDR2 from the germline V gene are SGHTA and FQGNSA.

This chain links TRBV30 with TRBJ2-2; TRBD1 is a possible D gene (5 bases). Trimming took 0 bases from V and 4 from J, leaving 15 bases between them. The CDR3 runs to 16 residues. Germline assignment: CDR1 GTSNPN and CDR2 SVGIG (reference sequence). The CDR3: CAWSVPRGATTGELFF. CDR3 sequence (DNA): TGTGCCTGGAGTGTACCCCGTGGGGCCACCACCGGGGAGCTGTTTTTT.

The genes are TRBV6-6 and TRBJ1-1, with a possible D match to TRBD1 (6 bases). CDR3 length: 14 residues. CDR1 is MNHNY and CDR2 is SVGAGI in the germline V gene (reference sequence). V shed 2 bases and J shed 1 base, with 8 bases lying between them. This chain's CDR3 is CASSYARGNTEAFF. The CDR3 bases are TGTGCCAGCAGTTACGCCAGGGGGAACACTGAAGCTTTCTTT.

The CDR3 here is CASSWSGGAGTEAFF. For the CDR3, the DNA is TGTGCCAGCAGCTGGAGTGGAGGGGCGGGCACTGAAGCTTTCTTT. The rearrangement joins TRBV7-2 to TRBJ1-1; maybe TRBD1 (5 bases). CDR3 length equals 15 residues. V lost 4 bases and J 4 bases, leaving 16 bases between the germline ends. The germline gives CDR1 SGHTA, CDR2 FQGNSA.

V gene TRBV7-2 combines with J gene TRBJ2-3; D is unresolved. The CDR3 length is 15 residues. The V end was cut by 4 bases, the J end by 0 bases, with 11 bases between. Germline loops: CDR1 SGHTA, CDR2 FQGNSA. The CDR3 DNA sequence: TGTGCCAGCAGCTCCGGTGGCCCTAGCACAGATACGCAGTATTTT. Translation gives CASSSGGPSTDTQYF. Filled out from reference TRBV7-2 and TRBJ2-3, the complete variable domain reads GAGVSQSPSNKVTEKGKDVELRCDPISGHTALYWYRQSLGQGLEFLIYFQGNSAPDKSGLPSDRFSAERTGGSVSTLTIQRTQQEDSAVYLCASSSGGPSTDTQYFGPGTRLTVL.

This chain connects TRBV9 to TRBJ1-4; no firm D call. V was shortened by 0 bases and J by 8 bases, with 11 bases between the two germline ends. The CDR3 has 14 residues. CDR1 SGDLS and CDR2 YYNGEE come from the germline V gene. CDR3 residues: CASSVGALAEKLFF. As DNA, the CDR3 is TGTGCCAGCAGCGTAGGAGCCCTGGCGGAAAAACTGTTTTTT. Using reference TRBV9 and TRBJ1-4 for the parts outside the CDR3, the full variable domain is DSGVTQTPKHLITATGQRVTLRCSPRSGDLSVYWYQQSLDQGLQFLIQYYNGEERAKGNILERFSAQQFPDLHSELNLSSLELGDSALYFCASSVGALAEKLFFGSGTQLSVL.